This T cell receptor beta chain derives from a study of metastatic and nonmetastatic thyroid tumors. This clone is medium-sized in the sample. TCRdb reassembled clones from the PCR reads with MiXCR. The profile shows under 8,000 clones, about 34% of them singletons. The CDR3 runs 14 residues. The germline V gene encodes CDR1 MNHNS and CDR2 SASEGT. V lost 2 bases, J lost 7 bases, and 3 bases stayed unmatched. Every patient underwent thyroid surgery untreated. The chain recombines TRBV6-1 with TRBJ2-4; TRBD2 matches 9 bases. This TCR derives from a female donor with papillary thyroid cancer or a benign thyroid nodule (not recorded which). Some clones in this sample may be carry-over from other donors' samples. The sequenced material came from adjacent normal tissue. The CDR3 sequence is CASSEWRGGNIQYF. CDR3 coding DNA: TGTGCCAGCAGTGAATGGCGGGGGGGCAACATTCAGTACTTC.